The present TCR beta chain was sequenced within a study of blood T cell repertoires in COVID-19. Clones were read by immunoSEQ multiplex PCR, and TCRdb kept only the in-frame ones, dropping some. The repertoire holds under 250,000 clones, with about nine tenths as singletons. The specimen was peripheral blood. The receptor's source is a woman between 40 and 50 years old with acute or convalescent COVID-19.

The CDR3: CASSSQGLTSTDTQYF. CDR3 in DNA: TGTGCCAGCAGTTCGCAAGGACTGACAAGCACAGATACGCAGTATTTT. J is TRBJ2-3 and V is TRBV2; maybe TRBD2 (5 bases). The V gene's germline CDR1 is SNHLY and CDR2 FYNNEI. With 5 bases removed from V and 0 bases from J, the gap between germline ends came to 15 bases. The CDR3 extends over 16 amino acids.